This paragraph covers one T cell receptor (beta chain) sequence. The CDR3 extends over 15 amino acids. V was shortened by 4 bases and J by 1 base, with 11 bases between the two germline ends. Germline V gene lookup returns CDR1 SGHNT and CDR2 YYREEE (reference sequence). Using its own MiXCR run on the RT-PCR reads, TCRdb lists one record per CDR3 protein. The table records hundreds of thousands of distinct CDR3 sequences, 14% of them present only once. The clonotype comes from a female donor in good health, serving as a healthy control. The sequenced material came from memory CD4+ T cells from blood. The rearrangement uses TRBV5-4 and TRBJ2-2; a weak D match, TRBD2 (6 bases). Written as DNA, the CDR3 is TGTGCCAGCAGCAACGGGGGTGGGAACACCGGGGAGCTGTTTTTT. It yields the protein CASSNGGGNTGELFF. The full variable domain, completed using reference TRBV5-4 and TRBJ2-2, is ETGVTQSPTHLIKTRGQQVTLRCSSQSGHNTVSWYQQALGQGPQFIFQYYREEENGRGNFPPRFSGLQFPNYSSELNVNALELDDSALYLCASSNGGGNTGELFFGEGSRLTVL.